This entry lists 20 T cell receptor beta chains sequenced from one sample in a study of cytomegalovirus exposure and HLA in healthy donors. PCR was performed using 60 Vbeta and 13 Jbeta primers. Libraries were prepared by immunoSEQ multiplex PCR; TCRdb keeps only in-frame clonotypes and omits some of them. The sample lists 170,000 or so clones, 80% occurring once. The sample taken for sequencing was PBMCs. These receptors were collected from a boy younger than 18 in good health and CMV-seronegative.

The rearrangement links TRBV30 to TRBJ1-2; D remains unclear. V lost 4 bases and J lost 0, with 12 bases in between. The CDR3 is made up of 14 amino acids. The germline CDR1 and CDR2 sequences are GTSNPN and SVGIG (reference sequence). This chain's CDR3 is CAWTQEGTNYGYTF. CDR3 nucleotide sequence: TGTGCCTGGACTCAGGAGGGAACTAACTATGGCTACACCTTC.

The CDR3 here is CASSYTDDSYGYTF. CDR3 DNA: TGTGCCAGCAGTTACACGGACGACAGCTATGGCTACACCTTC. The V call is TRBV6-5, the J call TRBJ1-2; TRBD1 is a possible D gene (5 bases). CDR1 is MNHEY and CDR2 is SVGAGI in the germline V gene. The CDR3 sequence is 14 residues long. V lost 2 bases, J lost 4 bases, and 11 bases lay in between.

The chain combines TRBV19 with TRBJ1-5; no reliable D call. The CDR3 is 15 residues long. Germline V gene data show CDR1 as LNHDA and CDR2 as SQIVND (reference sequence). V was cut by 4 bases and J by 0 bases, with 10 bases left in between. The CDR3 DNA sequence: TGTGCCAGTAGTACAGGACTGTTTAGCAATCAGCCCCAGCATTTT. As protein: CASSTGLFSNQPQHF.

The V call is TRBV5-1, the J call TRBJ2-7; 9 nucleotides align to TRBD1. This CDR3 region has 15 residues. Germline lookup yields CDR1 SGHRS and CDR2 YFSETQ. V was pared by 4 bases and J by 1 base, with 6 bases of the junction left unmatched. This CDR3 reads CASSPGTGRSYEQYF. The CDR3 region has the DNA TGCGCCAGCAGCCCAGGGACAGGGAGATCCTACGAGCAGTACTTC. The variable domain in full, completed from reference TRBV5-1 and TRBJ2-7, reads KAGVTQTPRYLIKTRGQQVTLSCSPISGHRSVSWYQQTPGQGLQFLFEYFSETQRNKGNFPGRFSGRQFSNSRSEMNVSTLELGDSALYLCASSPGTGRSYEQYFGPGTRLTVT.

The chain uses TRBV25-1 and TRBJ2-1, with a possible D match to TRBD2 (6 bases). The V and J ends lost 4 bases and 8 bases respectively, with 18 bases between them. Germline V gene data show CDR1 as MGHDK and CDR2 as SYGVNS. The CDR3 has 15 residues. DNA for the CDR3: TGTGCCAGCAGTGGAGGAGGGATGGGTGGTGATGAGCAGTTCTTC. This translates into CASSGGGMGGDEQFF.

The J gene is TRBJ2-7, the V gene TRBV19, with TRBD1 matching over 9 bases. Unmatched junction bases numbered 7, after V lost 1 base and J lost 3 bases. Germline-derived CDR1 and CDR2 are LNHDA and SQIVND (reference sequence). The CDR3 is 16 amino acids. Here the CDR3 reads CASSIVPGQGDYEQYF. CDR3 DNA: TGTGCCAGTAGTATAGTTCCGGGACAGGGCGACTACGAGCAGTACTTC.

The chain joins TRBV19 to TRBJ1-5, with D possibly TRBD1 on 5 matching bases. The CDR3 is made up of 17 amino acids. Germline CDR1 is LNHDA and CDR2 is SQIVND (reference sequence). V dropped 1 base and J dropped 9 bases, with 22 bases sitting between them. CDR3 protein: CASSIGREAGSVRPQHF. The CDR3 nucleotides read TGTGCCAGTAGTATAGGGCGGGAGGCAGGGTCTGTTCGGCCCCAGCATTTT.

V gene TRBV6-1 combines with J gene TRBJ2-1; 11 nucleotides line up with TRBD2. The CDR3 totals 14 residues. Germline V gene sequence: CDR1 MNHNS, CDR2 SASEGT. J gave up 2 bases and V 6 bases, and 0 bases lay outside the gene matches. The DNA of the CDR3 is TGTGCCAGCAGGACTAGCGGGGCCTACAATGAGCAGTTCTTC. Amino acid sequence: CASRTSGAYNEQFF.

The CDR3 sequence: CASSLPGGTYNEQFF. The CDR3 bases are TGTGCCAGCAGCTTACCGGGAGGGACCTACAATGAGCAGTTCTTC. The chain recombines TRBV11-2 with TRBJ2-1; TRBD2 matches at 8 bases. Germline CDR1 and CDR2: SGHAT and FQNNGV. The ends lost 2 bases at V and 2 bases at J; junction bases unmatched: 2. This CDR3 has 15 amino acids. Complete variable domain (other parts from reference TRBV11-2 and TRBJ2-1): EAGVAQSPRYKIIEKRQSVAFWCNPISGHATLYWYQQILGQGPKLLIQFQNNGVVDDSQLPKDRFSAERLKGVDSTLKIQPAKLEDSAVYLCASSLPGGTYNEQFFGPGTRLTVL.

CDR3 amino acids: CASSPLGVGSTYNEQFF. CDR3 coding DNA: TGTGCCAGCTCACCACTGGGCGTCGGGAGTACCTACAATGAGCAGTTCTTC. The V and J genes are TRBV18 and TRBJ2-1; D is possibly TRBD2 (6 bases). CDR3 length: 17 amino acids. Trimming removed 1 base from V and 2 bases from J, with 15 bases in between. Germline CDR1 KGHSH, CDR2 LQKENI.

The rearrangement links TRBV12-5 to TRBJ2-3; D gene ambiguous. Germline V gene data show CDR1 as LGHNT and CDR2 as FRNRAP. This CDR3 spans 11 amino acids. V was trimmed by 6 bases and J by 10 bases, leaving 11 bases between them. This CDR3 reads CASGDPSAQYF. The CDR3 coding sequence is TGTGCTAGTGGCGATCCCAGCGCGCAGTATTTT.

The V gene is TRBV30, the J gene TRBJ2-6; 7 positions agree with TRBD2. The CDR3 covers 18 residues. The germline V gene has CDR1 GTSNPN and CDR2 SVGIG (reference sequence). V was clipped by 3 bases and J by 0 bases; unmatched bases: 11. CDR3 coding DNA: TGTGCCTGGAGGTGGGCTAGCGGACGTAGCTCTGGGGCCAACGTCCTGACTTTC. Translating it yields CAWRWASGRSSGANVLTF.

The rearrangement joins TRBV5-1 to TRBJ1-3; 11 positions match TRBD1. CDR3 length: 15 amino acids. Trimming took 4 bases from V and 4 from J; bases not matched to a gene: 4. In germline, CDR1 is SGHRS, CDR2 YFSETQ. In DNA, the CDR3 is TGCGCCAGCAGCGTGGACAGGGGGCTGGGAAACACCATATATTTT. Residues: CASSVDRGLGNTIYF.

The J gene is TRBJ2-5, the V gene TRBV7-9, with a possible D match to TRBD2 (7 bases). Trimming shortened V by 5 bases and J by 5 bases, and 21 bases separated the two germline ends. The length of the CDR3 is 16 residues. CDR1 and CDR2 (germline): SEHNR, FQNEAQ (reference sequence). The chain's CDR3 is CASSPRGREGRETQYF. The CDR3 DNA is TGTGCCAGCAGCCCGAGGGGGAGGGAGGGCCGTGAGACCCAGTACTTC.

V gene TRBV7-2 combines with J gene TRBJ1-1; D remains unclear. V lost 4 bases and J lost 1, with 7 bases in between. Germline assignment: CDR1 SGHTA and CDR2 FQGNSA. The CDR3 sequence is 13 residues long. The CDR3, as DNA: TGTGCCAGCAGCTCGGGGAGGAACACTGAAGCTTTCTTT. Its protein is CASSSGRNTEAFF.

In its sample, this clone was seen once. The chain employs TRBV5-4 and TRBJ2-2; 10 nucleotides agree with TRBD2. V dropped 1 base and J dropped 6; count of bases not matched to a gene: 12. The CDR3 totals 18 residues. Germline CDR1 and CDR2: SGHNT and YYREEE (reference sequence). This CDR3 reads CASSLRFALAGVAGELFF. CDR3 DNA sequence: TGTGCCAGCAGCTTGAGGTTTGCGCTAGCGGGAGTCGCCGGGGAGCTGTTTTTT.

The chain uses TRBV15 and TRBJ2-3, with TRBD2 as a possible D gene (5 bases). The CDR3 is made up of 16 amino acids. The V end lost 5 bases, the J end lost 3 bases, and 18 bases lay between the germline ends. CDR1 is LNHNV and CDR2 is YYDKDF in the germline V gene (reference sequence). CDR3 protein: CATSPHPASRTDTQYF. CDR3 nucleotide sequence: TGTGCCACCAGCCCGCACCCCGCTAGCAGGACAGATACGCAGTATTTT. The whole variable domain, remainder taken from reference TRBV15 and TRBJ2-3, is DAMVIQNPRYQVTQFGKPVTLSCSQTLNHNVMYWYQQKSSQAPKLLFHYYDKDFNNEADTPDNFQSRRPNTSFCFLDIRSPGLGDTAMYLCATSPHPASRTDTQYFGPGTRLTVL.

This chain joins TRBV10-3 and TRBJ2-1; no firm D call. From germline, CDR1 is ENHRY and CDR2 SYGVKD. Between the trimmed V and J ends, which lost 0 bases and 0 bases, there was a span of 9 bases. The CDR3 sequence is 16 residues long. As DNA, the CDR3 is TGTGCCATCAGTGAGTCGATGGCAGGCTCCTACAATGAGCAGTTCTTC. Translation gives CAISESMAGSYNEQFF.

V is TRBV7-8 and J is TRBJ1-2; 7 bases are shared with TRBD1. From germline, CDR1 is SGHVS and CDR2 FQNEAQ. The trim removed 4 bases at V and 0 bases at J, leaving 11 bases unmatched. The CDR3 totals 17 residues. CDR3 region: CASSSRTTGVTNYGYTF. The CDR3 DNA is TGTGCCAGCAGCTCACGGACTACAGGGGTGACTAACTATGGCTACACCTTC.

The rearrangement uses TRBV30 and TRBJ1-2; TRBD1 is a possible D gene (6 bases). CDR1 and CDR2 from the germline V gene are GTSNPN and SVGIG (reference sequence). The V end was cut by 7 bases, the J end by 7 bases, with 13 bases between. The CDR3 runs to 11 residues. The CDR3 sequence is CASGQIGGYTF. The CDR3 bases are TGTGCCTCTGGACAGATTGGTGGCTACACCTTC. The whole variable domain, remainder taken from reference TRBV30 and TRBJ1-2, is SQTIHQWPATLVQPVGSPLSLECTVEGTSNPNLYWYRQAAGRGLQLLFYSVGIGQISSEVPQNLSASRPQDRQFILSSKKLLLSDSGFYLCASGQIGGYTFGSGTRLTVV.